This T cell receptor (beta chain) was observed in a study of blood T cells in healthy people across ages. Whenever a sample was processed, at least 6 million PBMCs were isolated. Sample-barcoded 5' priming and a J-beta primer mix drove a second PCR of about 7 to 12 cycles. Each CDR3 protein gets one entry after TCRdb re-called the 5' RACE reads with MiXCR. The sample has some 1.7 million distinct CDR3 sequences, 28% seen once. With 6 bases removed from V and 1 base from J, the gap between germline ends came to 12 bases. This CDR3 is 14 amino acids long. The TCR sequence derives from a woman in her thirties in good health. V is TRBV12-3 or TRBV12-4 and J is TRBJ2-5; D gene ambiguous. Sequenced input: blood. The CDR3 DNA sequence: TGTGCCAGCAGATCTGGACGGATCCAAGAGACCCAGTACTTC. This gives the protein CASRSGRIQETQYF.